The rows below give T cell receptor beta chains drawn from one sample of a study of T cell responses to AZD1222 COVID-19 vaccine. Clones were read by immunoSEQ multiplex PCR, and TCRdb kept only the in-frame ones, dropping some. The data hold around 140,000 clones, with 85% to 95% observed a single time. The source was peripheral blood, collected on day 0 of AZD1222 vaccination. The receptors stem from an adult in good health. Both conserved end residues are part of each CDR3. Fields, in order: clone size, V gene, D gene, J gene, CDR3 DNA, CDR3 protein. A D gene is named only where the DNA matches it firmly. Clone size appears in some rows only: once, few, many, or a class for an expanded clone.

clone_size: .
v_call: TRBV28
d_call: .
j_call: TRBJ1-4
cdr3_nt: TGTGCCAGCAGGGGCCTGCTCCTTAATGAAAAACTGTTTTTT
cdr3_aa: CASRGLLLNEKLFF

clone_size: once
v_call: TRBV5-1
d_call: .
j_call: TRBJ2-5
cdr3_nt: TGCGCCAGCAGCCCGGGAGTATTCCAAGAGACCCAGTACTTC
cdr3_aa: CASSPGVFQETQYF

clone_size: .
v_call: TRBV7-9
d_call: .
j_call: TRBJ1-6
cdr3_nt: TGTGCCAGCAGCCCCCGATCCGGAGATGATTCACCCCTCCACTTT
cdr3_aa: CASSPRSGDDSPLHF

clone_size: .
v_call: TRBV5-4
d_call: TRBD1
j_call: TRBJ1-5
cdr3_nt: TGTGCCAGCAGTCGACAGGGGCAGGGACAGCCCCAGCATTTT
cdr3_aa: CASSRQGQGQPQHF

clone_size: .
v_call: TRBV28
d_call: .
j_call: TRBJ1-3
cdr3_nt: TGTGCCAGCAGTTTATCGCACCTGAGATCTGGAAACACCATATATTTT
cdr3_aa: CASSLSHLRSGNTIYF

clone_size: few
v_call: TRBV7-6
d_call: .
j_call: TRBJ1-6
cdr3_nt: TGTGCCAGCAGCTTCGGAGAAGGTCTGGCCCTCCACTTT
cdr3_aa: CASSFGEGLALHF

clone_size: .
v_call: TRBV2
d_call: .
j_call: TRBJ2-1
cdr3_nt: TGTGCCAGCAGCCCAGGGAGTTCGAGGCGGGATAACTCCTACAATGAGCAGTTCTTC
cdr3_aa: CASSPGSSRRDNSYNEQFF

clone_size: .
v_call: TRBV5-4
d_call: .
j_call: TRBJ1-4
cdr3_nt: TGTGCCAGCAGCTTGGATTCGGGCGGTGAAAAACTGTTTTTT
cdr3_aa: CASSLDSGGEKLFF

clone_size: .
v_call: TRBV19
d_call: .
j_call: TRBJ2-1
cdr3_nt: TGTGCCAGTAGTATAGAAGTTCGGGGGTTCAATGAGCAGTTCTTC
cdr3_aa: CASSIEVRGFNEQFF

clone_size: .
v_call: TRBV5-1
d_call: TRBD2
j_call: TRBJ2-3
cdr3_nt: TGCGCCAGCAGCTTGGCCAGCAGCGGGGACCCAGATACGCAGTATTTT
cdr3_aa: CASSLASSGDPDTQYF